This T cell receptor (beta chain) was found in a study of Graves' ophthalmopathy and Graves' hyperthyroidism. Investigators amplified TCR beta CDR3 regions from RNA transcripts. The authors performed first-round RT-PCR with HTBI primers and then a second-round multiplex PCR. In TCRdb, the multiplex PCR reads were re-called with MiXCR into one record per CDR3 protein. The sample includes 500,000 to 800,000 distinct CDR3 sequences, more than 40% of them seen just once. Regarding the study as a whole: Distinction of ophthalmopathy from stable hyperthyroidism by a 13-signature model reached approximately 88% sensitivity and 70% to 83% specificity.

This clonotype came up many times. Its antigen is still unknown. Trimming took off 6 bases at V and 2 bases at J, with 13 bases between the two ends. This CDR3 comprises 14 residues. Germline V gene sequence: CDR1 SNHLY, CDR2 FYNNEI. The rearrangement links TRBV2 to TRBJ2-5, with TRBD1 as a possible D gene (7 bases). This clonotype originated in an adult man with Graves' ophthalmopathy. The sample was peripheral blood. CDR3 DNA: TGTGCCAGCAGCCAACAGGGGAGGCAAGAGACCCAGTACTTC. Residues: CASSQQGRQETQYF.